This T cell receptor beta chain was sequenced in a study of T cell responses to AZD1222 COVID-19 vaccine. About this clone itself: Its specificity is not known.

Study observations and caveats: At baseline, seropositivity was found in only six or seven AZD1222 recipients. White British people made up most donors, females outnumbered males, and clonal diversity was possibly underestimated. Following two doses of AZD1222, Spike-specific TCR breadth and depth rose. There were repertoire samples only from the period after the peak T cell response.

Produced via immunoSEQ multiplex PCR; TCRdb's table is partial and in-frame only. The sample comprises about 82,000 clones, 92% of which are singletons, and about 3.4% rests with the top ten. This CDR3 has 11 residues. The germline CDR1 and CDR2 sequences are MGHDK and SYGVNS. V gave up 3 bases and J gave up 3 bases, with 0 bases separating them. The sample here was peripheral blood, taken 28 days after the second AZD1222 dose. V usage is TRBV25-1 and J usage is TRBJ2-1; no clear D. This receptor was identified in an adult who received the AZD1222 COVID-19 vaccine. The CDR3 coding sequence is TGTGCCAGCAGTGACTACAATGAGCAGTTCTTC. Protein sequence: CASSDYNEQFF.